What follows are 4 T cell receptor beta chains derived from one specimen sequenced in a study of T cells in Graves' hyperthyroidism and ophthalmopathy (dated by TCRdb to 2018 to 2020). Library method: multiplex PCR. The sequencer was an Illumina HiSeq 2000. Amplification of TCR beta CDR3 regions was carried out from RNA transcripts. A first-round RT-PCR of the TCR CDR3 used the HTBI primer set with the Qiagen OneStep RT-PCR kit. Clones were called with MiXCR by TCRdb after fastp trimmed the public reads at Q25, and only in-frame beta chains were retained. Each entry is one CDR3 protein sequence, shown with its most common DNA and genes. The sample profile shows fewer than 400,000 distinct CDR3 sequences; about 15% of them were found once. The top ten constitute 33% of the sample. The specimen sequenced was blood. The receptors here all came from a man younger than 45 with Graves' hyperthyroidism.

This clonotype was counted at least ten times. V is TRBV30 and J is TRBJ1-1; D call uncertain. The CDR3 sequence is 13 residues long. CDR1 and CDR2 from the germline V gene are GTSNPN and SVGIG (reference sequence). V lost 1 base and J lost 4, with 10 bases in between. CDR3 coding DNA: TGTGCCTGGAGTGAAGGGCGGGGCACTGAAGCTTTCTTT. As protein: CAWSEGRGTEAFF.

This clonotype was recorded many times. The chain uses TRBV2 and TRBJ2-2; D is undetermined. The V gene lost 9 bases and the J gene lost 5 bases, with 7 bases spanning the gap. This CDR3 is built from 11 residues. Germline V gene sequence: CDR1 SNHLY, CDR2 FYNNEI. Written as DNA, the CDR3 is TGTGCCAGTACAAAAACCGGGGAGCTGTTTTTT. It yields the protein CASTKTGELFF.

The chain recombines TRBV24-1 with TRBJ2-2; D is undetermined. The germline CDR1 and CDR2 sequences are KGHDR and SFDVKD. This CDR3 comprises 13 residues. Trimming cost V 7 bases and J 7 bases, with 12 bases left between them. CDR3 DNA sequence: TGTGCCACCAGAGGCAGAGGTATCGGGGAGCTGTTTTTT. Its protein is CATRGRGIGELFF.

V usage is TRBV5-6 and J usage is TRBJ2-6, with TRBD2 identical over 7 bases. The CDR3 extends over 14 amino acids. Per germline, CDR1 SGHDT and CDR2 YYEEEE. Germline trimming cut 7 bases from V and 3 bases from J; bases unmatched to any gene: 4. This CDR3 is CASQRGSGANVLTF. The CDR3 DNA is TGTGCCAGCCAGCGGGGTAGTGGGGCCAACGTCCTGACTTTC. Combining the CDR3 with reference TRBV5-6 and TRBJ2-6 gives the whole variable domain DAGVTQSPTHLIKTRGQQVTLRCSPKSGHDTVSWYQQALGQGPQFIFQYYEEEERQRGNFPDRFSGHQFPNYSSELNVNALLLGDSALYLCASQRGSGANVLTFGAGSRLTVL.